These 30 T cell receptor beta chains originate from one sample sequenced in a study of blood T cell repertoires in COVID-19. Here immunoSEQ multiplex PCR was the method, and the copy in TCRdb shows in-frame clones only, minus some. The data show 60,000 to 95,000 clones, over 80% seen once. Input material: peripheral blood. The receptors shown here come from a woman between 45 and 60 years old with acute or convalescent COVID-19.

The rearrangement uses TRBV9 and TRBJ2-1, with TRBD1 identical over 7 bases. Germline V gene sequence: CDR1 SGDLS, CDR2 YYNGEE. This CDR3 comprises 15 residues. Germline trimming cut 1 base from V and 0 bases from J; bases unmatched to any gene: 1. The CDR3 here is CASSVRDSSYNEQFF. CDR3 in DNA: TGTGCCAGCAGCGTACGGGACAGCTCCTACAATGAGCAGTTCTTC.

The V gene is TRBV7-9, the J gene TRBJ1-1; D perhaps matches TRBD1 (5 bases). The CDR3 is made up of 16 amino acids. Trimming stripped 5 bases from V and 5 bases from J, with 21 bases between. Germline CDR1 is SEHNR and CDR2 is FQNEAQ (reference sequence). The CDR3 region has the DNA TGTGCCAGCAGCCCTGGGGACGCACGCCGGGAGACTGAAGCTTTCTTT. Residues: CASSPGDARRETEAFF.

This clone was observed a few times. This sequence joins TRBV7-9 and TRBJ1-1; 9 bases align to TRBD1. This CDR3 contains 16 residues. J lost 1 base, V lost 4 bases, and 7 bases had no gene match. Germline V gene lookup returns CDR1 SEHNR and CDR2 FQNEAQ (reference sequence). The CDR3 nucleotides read TGTGCCAGCAGCTCCCAACAGGGGGCTTCGAACACTGAAGCTTTCTTT. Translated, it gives CASSSQQGASNTEAFF.

The CDR3, as DNA: TGTGCCAGCAGTTTGGGTGGGCGACAGGGGAGGAAGACCCAGTACTTC. Translated, it gives CASSLGGRQGRKTQYF. This sequence joins TRBV28 and TRBJ2-5; 8 bases are a match to TRBD1. The CDR3 spans 16 residues. V lost 3 bases and J lost 6; bases outside the gene matches: 12. From germline, CDR1 is MDHEN and CDR2 SYDVKM.

The CDR3 region is CASSLWGLADYEQYF. Here the CDR3 DNA reads TGTGCCAGCAGTTTATGGGGACTAGCGGATTACGAGCAGTACTTC. The genes are TRBV28 and TRBJ2-7; 11 nucleotides match TRBD2. This CDR3 comprises 15 residues. Looked up from germline, CDR1 is MDHEN and CDR2 is SYDVKM. Losses at the gene ends were 0 bases for V and 4 bases for J; bases not matched to a gene: 2.

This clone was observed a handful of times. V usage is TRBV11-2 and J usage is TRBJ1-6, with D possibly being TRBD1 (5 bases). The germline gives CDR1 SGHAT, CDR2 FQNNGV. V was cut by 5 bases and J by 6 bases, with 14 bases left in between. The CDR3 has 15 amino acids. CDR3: CASSQSPGFNSPLHF. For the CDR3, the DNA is TGTGCCAGCAGCCAGTCACCAGGGTTTAATTCACCCCTCCACTTT. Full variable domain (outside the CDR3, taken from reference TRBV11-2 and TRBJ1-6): EAGVAQSPRYKIIEKRQSVAFWCNPISGHATLYWYQQILGQGPKLLIQFQNNGVVDDSQLPKDRFSAERLKGVDSTLKIQPAKLEDSAVYLCASSQSPGFNSPLHFGNGTRLTVT.

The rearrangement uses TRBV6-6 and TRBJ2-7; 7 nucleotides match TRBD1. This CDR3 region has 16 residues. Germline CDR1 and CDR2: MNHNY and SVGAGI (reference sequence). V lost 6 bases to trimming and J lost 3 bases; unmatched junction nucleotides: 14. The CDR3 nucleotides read TGTGCCAGCAGCTCCCGGGACAGTCGAAAAAGCTACGAGCAGTACTTC. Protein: CASSSRDSRKSYEQYF.

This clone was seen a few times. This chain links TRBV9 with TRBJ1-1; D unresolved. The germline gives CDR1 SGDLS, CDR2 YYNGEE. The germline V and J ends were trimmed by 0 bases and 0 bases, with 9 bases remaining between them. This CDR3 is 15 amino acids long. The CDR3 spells CASSVGSQLNTEAFF. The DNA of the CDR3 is TGTGCCAGCAGCGTAGGTAGCCAGTTGAACACTGAAGCTTTCTTT.

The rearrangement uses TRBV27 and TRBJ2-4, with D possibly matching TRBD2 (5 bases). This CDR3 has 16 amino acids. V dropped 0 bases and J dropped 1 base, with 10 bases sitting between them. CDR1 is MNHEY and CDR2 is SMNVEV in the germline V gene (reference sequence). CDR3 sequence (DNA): TGTGCCAGCAGTTTATCATACGGGGAGGCCAAAAACATTCAGTACTTC. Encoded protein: CASSLSYGEAKNIQYF.

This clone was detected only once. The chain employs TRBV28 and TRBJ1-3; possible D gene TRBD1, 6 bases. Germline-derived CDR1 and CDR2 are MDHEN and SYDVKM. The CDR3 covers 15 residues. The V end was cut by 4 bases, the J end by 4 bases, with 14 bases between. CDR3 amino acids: CASSSPPDRGNTIYF. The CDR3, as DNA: TGTGCCAGCAGTTCGCCCCCCGACAGGGGAAACACCATATATTTT.

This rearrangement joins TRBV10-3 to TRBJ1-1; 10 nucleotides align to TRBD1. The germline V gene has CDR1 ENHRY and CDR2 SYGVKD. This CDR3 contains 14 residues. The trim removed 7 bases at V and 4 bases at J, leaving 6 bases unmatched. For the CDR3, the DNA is TGTGCCATCAACCCGGGACAGGGGACCACTGAAGCTTTCTTT. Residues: CAINPGQGTTEAFF.

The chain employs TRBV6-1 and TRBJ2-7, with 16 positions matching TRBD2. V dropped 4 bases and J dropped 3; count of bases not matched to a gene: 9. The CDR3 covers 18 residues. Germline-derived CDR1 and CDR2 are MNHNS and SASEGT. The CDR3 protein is CASSAGLAGGRGYYEQYF. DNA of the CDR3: TGTGCCAGCAGTGCGGGACTAGCGGGAGGGCGGGGTTACTACGAGCAGTACTTC.

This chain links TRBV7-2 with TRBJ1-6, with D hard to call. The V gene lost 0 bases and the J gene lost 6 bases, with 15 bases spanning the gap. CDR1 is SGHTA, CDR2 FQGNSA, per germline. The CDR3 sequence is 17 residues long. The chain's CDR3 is CASSLAAWTDFNSPLHF. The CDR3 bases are TGTGCCAGCAGCTTAGCTGCGTGGACGGACTTTAATTCACCCCTCCACTTT.

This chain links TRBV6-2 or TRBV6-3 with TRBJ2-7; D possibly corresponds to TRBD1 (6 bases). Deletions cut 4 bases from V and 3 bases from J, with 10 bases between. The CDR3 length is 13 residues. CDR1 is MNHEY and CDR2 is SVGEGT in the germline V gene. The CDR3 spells CASSLVGHYEQYF. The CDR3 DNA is TGTGCCAGCAGTTTGGTGGGACACTACGAGCAGTACTTC.

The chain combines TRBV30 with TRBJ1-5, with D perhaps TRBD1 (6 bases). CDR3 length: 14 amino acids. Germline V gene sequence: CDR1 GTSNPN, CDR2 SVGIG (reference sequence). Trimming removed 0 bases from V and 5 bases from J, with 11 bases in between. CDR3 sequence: CAWSVNTGHQPQHF. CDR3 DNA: TGTGCCTGGAGTGTAAATACAGGGCATCAGCCCCAGCATTTT.

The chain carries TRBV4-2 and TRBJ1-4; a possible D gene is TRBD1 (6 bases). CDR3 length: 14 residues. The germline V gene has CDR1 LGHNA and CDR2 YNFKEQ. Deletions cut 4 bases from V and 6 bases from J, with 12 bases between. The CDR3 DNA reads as TGTGCCAGCAGCCGCAGGGGAGGGGATGAAAAACTGTTTTTT. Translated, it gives CASSRRGGDEKLFF.

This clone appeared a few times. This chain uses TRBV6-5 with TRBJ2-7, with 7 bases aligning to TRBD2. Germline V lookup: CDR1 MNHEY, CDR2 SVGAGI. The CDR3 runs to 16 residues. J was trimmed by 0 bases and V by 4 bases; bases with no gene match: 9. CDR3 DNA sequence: TGTGCCAGCAGTTGGGAGGGCGGGGTGAGCTCCTACGAGCAGTACTTC. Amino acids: CASSWEGGVSSYEQYF.

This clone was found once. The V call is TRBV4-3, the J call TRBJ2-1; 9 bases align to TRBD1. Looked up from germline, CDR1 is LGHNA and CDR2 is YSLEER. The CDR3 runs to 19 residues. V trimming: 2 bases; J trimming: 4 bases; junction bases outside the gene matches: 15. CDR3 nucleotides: TGCGCCAGCAGCCAATTCACAGGGGGCTTTCGCGAACTGTACAATGAGCAGTTCTTC. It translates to CASSQFTGGFRELYNEQFF.

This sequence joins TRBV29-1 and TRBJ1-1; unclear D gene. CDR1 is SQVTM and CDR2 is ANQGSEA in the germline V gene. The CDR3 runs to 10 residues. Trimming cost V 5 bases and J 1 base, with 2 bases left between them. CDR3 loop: CSVRNTEAFF. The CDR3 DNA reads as TGCAGCGTTCGGAACACTGAAGCTTTCTTT.

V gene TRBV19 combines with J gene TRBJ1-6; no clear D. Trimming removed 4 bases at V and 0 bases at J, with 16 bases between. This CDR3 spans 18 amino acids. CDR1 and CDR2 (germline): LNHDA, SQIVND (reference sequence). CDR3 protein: CASSTQALRSSYNSPLHF. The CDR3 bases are TGTGCCAGTAGTACGCAGGCTCTCCGCAGCTCCTATAATTCACCCCTCCACTTT.

CDR3 sequence (DNA): TGTGCCACCTCCGGGACTAGTTCGAGAGCGGCCGGGGAGCTGTTTTTT. Translation: CATSGTSSRAAGELFF. The chain links TRBV19 to TRBJ2-2; 8 bases agree with TRBD2. Germline-derived CDR1 and CDR2 are LNHDA and SQIVND (reference sequence). CDR3 length: 16 amino acids. The V segment lost 10 bases and the J segment 6 bases; nucleotides outside the gene matches: 16.

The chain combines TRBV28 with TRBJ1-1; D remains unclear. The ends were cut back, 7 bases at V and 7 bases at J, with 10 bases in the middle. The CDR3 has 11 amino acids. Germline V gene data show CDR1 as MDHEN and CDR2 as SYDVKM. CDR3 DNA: TGTGCCAGCACTACGACGGGTGAAGCTTTCTTT. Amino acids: CASTTTGEAFF. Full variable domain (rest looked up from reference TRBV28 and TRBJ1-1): DVKVTQSSRYLVKRTGEKVFLECVQDMDHENMFWYRQDPGLGLRLIYFSYDVKMKEKGDIPEGYSVSREKKERFSLILESASTNQTSMYLCASTTTGEAFFGQGTRLTVV.

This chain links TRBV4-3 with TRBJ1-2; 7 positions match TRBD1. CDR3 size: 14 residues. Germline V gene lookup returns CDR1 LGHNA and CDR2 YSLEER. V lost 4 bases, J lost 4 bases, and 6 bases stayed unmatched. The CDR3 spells CASSPTGESYGYTF. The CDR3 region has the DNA TGCGCCAGCAGCCCAACAGGGGAGAGCTATGGCTACACCTTC.

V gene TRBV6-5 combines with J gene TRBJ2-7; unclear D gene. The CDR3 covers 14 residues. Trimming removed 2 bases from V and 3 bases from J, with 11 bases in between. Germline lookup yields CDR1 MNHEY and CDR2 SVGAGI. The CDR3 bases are TGTGCCAGCAGTTACGTGGGCCTGATCTACGAGCAGTACTTC. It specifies CASSYVGLIYEQYF.

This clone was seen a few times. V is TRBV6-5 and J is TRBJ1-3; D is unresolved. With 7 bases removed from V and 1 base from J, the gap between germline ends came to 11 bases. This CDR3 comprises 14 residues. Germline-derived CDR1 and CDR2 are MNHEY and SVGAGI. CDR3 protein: CASTSGGSGNTIYF. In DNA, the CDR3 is TGTGCCAGCACCTCAGGAGGGTCTGGAAACACCATATATTTT.

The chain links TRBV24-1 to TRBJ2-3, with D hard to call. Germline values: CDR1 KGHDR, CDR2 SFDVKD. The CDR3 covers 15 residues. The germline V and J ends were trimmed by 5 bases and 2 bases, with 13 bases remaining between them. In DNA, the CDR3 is TGTGCCACCAGTGTATCGAGCGACGTCACAGATACGCAGTATTTT. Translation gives CATSVSSDVTDTQYF.

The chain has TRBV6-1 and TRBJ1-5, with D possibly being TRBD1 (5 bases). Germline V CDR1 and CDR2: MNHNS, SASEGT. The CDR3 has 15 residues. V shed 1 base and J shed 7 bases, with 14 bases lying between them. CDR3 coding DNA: TGTGCCAGCAGTGAAGGCGTCCGGGGGAACCAGCCCCAGCATTTT. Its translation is CASSEGVRGNQPQHF.

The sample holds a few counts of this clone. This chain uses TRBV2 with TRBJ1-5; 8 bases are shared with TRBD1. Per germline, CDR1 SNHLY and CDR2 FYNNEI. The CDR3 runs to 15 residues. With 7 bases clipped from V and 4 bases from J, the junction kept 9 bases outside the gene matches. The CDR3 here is CASTADRVGNQPQHF. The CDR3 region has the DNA TGTGCCAGCACCGCGGACAGGGTCGGGAATCAGCCCCAGCATTTT.

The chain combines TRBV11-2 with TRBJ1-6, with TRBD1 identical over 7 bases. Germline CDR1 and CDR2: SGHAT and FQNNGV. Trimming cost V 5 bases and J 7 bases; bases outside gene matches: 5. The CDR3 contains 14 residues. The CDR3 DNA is TGTGCCAGCAGCCCAGGGGGGCGGAATTCACCCCTCCACTTT. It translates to CASSPGGRNSPLHF.

Here the CDR3 DNA reads TGTGCCAGTAGTATCGCGGCTAGCTTCGGCAATGAGCAGTTCTTC. It specifies CASSIAASFGNEQFF. The rearrangement joins TRBV19 to TRBJ2-1, with a tentative D call TRBD2 (5 bases). The ends were cut back, 3 bases at V and 6 bases at J, with 15 bases in the middle. The CDR3 runs 15 residues. Germline V gene data show CDR1 as LNHDA and CDR2 as SQIVND (reference sequence).